The 25 T cell receptor beta chains given below trace back to one sample, sequenced in a study of cytomegalovirus exposure and HLA in healthy donors. 13 Jbeta primers and 60 Vbeta primers were used for the PCR. Profiling relied on immunoSEQ multiplex PCR, and the TCRdb table lists in-frame clones only, not all of them. The sample shows about 170,000 clones, 75% to 85% of them seen only once. The material sequenced was PBMCs. These TCRs come from a girl aged 2-9 years in good health and CMV-seropositive.

The chain has TRBV6-5 and TRBJ2-5; 12 bases line up with TRBD2. The CDR3 totals 16 residues. V lost 2 bases, J lost 2 bases, and 3 bases stayed unmatched. Per the germline V gene, CDR1 is MNHEY and CDR2 is SVGAGI. CDR3 in amino acids: CASSYGLAGGQETQYF. The DNA of the CDR3 is TGTGCCAGCAGTTACGGGCTAGCGGGAGGGCAAGAGACCCAGTACTTC.

The gene calls are TRBV10-1 and TRBJ2-3, with TRBD1 matching over 8 bases. Trimming at V came to 6 bases and at J to 0 bases, leaving 8 bases not matched to a gene. There are 16 residues in the CDR3. Germline CDR1 reads WNHNN; CDR2 reads SYGVQD (reference sequence). The CDR3 DNA reads TGCGCCAGCAGCGGACAGGGACGTGCTAGCACAGATACGCAGTATTTT. It codes for CASSGQGRASTDTQYF.

The rearrangement joins TRBV4-2 to TRBJ2-4; D perhaps matches TRBD2 (6 bases). Trimming removed 1 base at V and 1 base at J, with 11 bases between. This CDR3 region has 16 residues. Germline loops: CDR1 LGHNA, CDR2 YNFKEQ. The CDR3 nucleotides are TGTGCCAGCAGCCAAGTCGGGGGTGAGGCCAAAAACATTCAGTACTTC. Protein sequence: CASSQVGGEAKNIQYF.

DNA for the CDR3: TGCGCCAGCAGTGAACGACAGGGACACTATGGCTACACCTTC. The encoded protein is CASSERQGHYGYTF. This chain joins TRBV10-2 and TRBJ1-2, with 7 bases that match TRBD1. The germline V gene has CDR1 WSHSY and CDR2 SAAADI. J lost 3 bases, V lost 3 bases, and 4 bases had no gene match. The CDR3 loop spans 14 amino acids.

The V call is TRBV5-6, the J call TRBJ2-7; D might be TRBD1 (6 bases). The CDR3 covers 14 residues. Trimming took 2 bases from V and 5 from J, leaving 14 bases between them. Germline assignment: CDR1 SGHDT and CDR2 YYEEEE. Here the CDR3 reads CASSLSTGLDEQYF. In DNA form, the CDR3 reads TGTGCCAGCAGCTTATCGACAGGCCTAGACGAGCAGTACTTC. Using reference TRBV5-6 and TRBJ2-7 for the parts outside the CDR3, the full variable domain is DAGVTQSPTHLIKTRGQQVTLRCSPKSGHDTVSWYQQALGQGPQFIFQYYEEEERQRGNFPDRFSGHQFPNYSSELNVNALLLGDSALYLCASSLSTGLDEQYFGPGTRLTVT.

V and J are TRBV10-3 and TRBJ2-5; tentative D call: TRBD1 (5 bases). Deletions cut 2 bases from V and 4 bases from J, with 14 bases between. Germline values: CDR1 ENHRY, CDR2 SYGVKD. The CDR3 loop spans 15 amino acids. This CDR3 reads CAISEISDSGETQYF. CDR3 DNA: TGTGCCATCAGTGAGATCAGCGACAGTGGAGAGACCCAGTACTTC.

V usage is TRBV5-6 and J usage is TRBJ2-1; 8 bases are a match to TRBD1. This CDR3 has 19 residues. CDR1 SGHDT and CDR2 YYEEEE come from the germline V gene. The V gene end was trimmed by 3 bases and the J gene end by 3 bases; junction bases not matched to a gene: 17. The CDR3 loop reads CASSSKWGRGQVDYNEQFF. Written as DNA, the CDR3 is TGTGCCAGCAGCTCGAAGTGGGGAAGGGGACAGGTGGACTACAATGAGCAGTTCTTC. Full variable domain (missing parts from reference TRBV5-6 and TRBJ2-1): DAGVTQSPTHLIKTRGQQVTLRCSPKSGHDTVSWYQQALGQGPQFIFQYYEEEERQRGNFPDRFSGHQFPNYSSELNVNALLLGDSALYLCASSSKWGRGQVDYNEQFFGPGTRLTVL.

This sequence joins TRBV28 and TRBJ1-5, with D tentatively TRBD1 (5 bases). V was pared by 2 bases and J by 3 bases, with 11 bases between. Germline V gene sequence: CDR1 MDHEN, CDR2 SYDVKM. This CDR3 is built from 15 residues. CDR3 loop: CASSLEGLFNQPQHF. The CDR3 bases are TGTGCCAGCAGTTTAGAGGGACTATTCAATCAGCCCCAGCATTTT.

The rearrangement uses TRBV7-9 and TRBJ2-2; weak D call: TRBD1 (6 bases). The germline V and J ends were trimmed by 5 bases and 4 bases, with 11 bases remaining between them. CDR1 and CDR2 (germline): SEHNR, FQNEAQ (reference sequence). The CDR3 spans 14 residues. The CDR3 here is CASSPGRGTGELFF. The CDR3, as DNA: TGTGCCAGCAGCCCAGGCAGGGGCACCGGGGAGCTGTTTTTT. Variable domain in full (rest from reference TRBV7-9 and TRBJ2-2): DTGVSQNPRHKITKRGQNVTFRCDPISEHNRLYWYRQTLGQGPEFLTYFQNEAQLEKSRLLSDRFSAERPKGSFSTLEIQRTEQGDSAMYLCASSPGRGTGELFFGEGSRLTVL.

The J gene is TRBJ2-1, the V gene TRBV7-9, with D perhaps matching TRBD1 (5 bases). Trimming removed 2 bases from V and 6 bases from J, with 14 bases in between. Germline lookup yields CDR1 SEHNR and CDR2 FQNEAQ (reference sequence). This CDR3 has 15 amino acids. The DNA of the CDR3 is TGTGCCAGCAGCTTAAGCGACAGCATCCGCAATGAGCAGTTCTTC. Translating gives CASSLSDSIRNEQFF. Looking up the rest from reference TRBV7-9 and TRBJ2-1 gives the full variable domain: DTGVSQNPRHKITKRGQNVTFRCDPISEHNRLYWYRQTLGQGPEFLTYFQNEAQLEKSRLLSDRFSAERPKGSFSTLEIQRTEQGDSAMYLCASSLSDSIRNEQFFGPGTRLTVL.

The chain uses TRBV2 and TRBJ2-2; 9 bases agree with TRBD2. The CDR3 extends over 16 amino acids. The germline CDR1 and CDR2 sequences are SNHLY and FYNNEI. With V trimmed by 0 bases and J by 4 bases, 3 bases remained unmatched. The CDR3: CASSEALAGRTGELFF. The CDR3 bases are TGTGCCAGCAGTGAAGCGCTAGCGGGACGCACCGGGGAGCTGTTTTTT.

The chain joins TRBV13 to TRBJ2-7, with TRBD1 matching over 8 bases. CDR3 length: 15 amino acids. Germline loops: CDR1 PRHDT, CDR2 FYEKMQ (reference sequence). The V segment lost 2 bases and the J segment 2 bases; nucleotides outside the gene matches: 5. As DNA, the CDR3 is TGTGCCAGCAGCTTACAGACAGGGGCCCCCTACGAGCAGTACTTC. Translated: CASSLQTGAPYEQYF.

V usage is TRBV20-1 and J usage is TRBJ2-3, with a possible D match to TRBD2 (6 bases). The CDR3 has 11 amino acids. Trimming pared 1 base from V and 8 bases from J, leaving 7 bases between. Per the germline V gene, CDR1 is DFQATT and CDR2 is SNEGSKA (reference sequence). CDR3 amino acids: CSARGGGTQYF. The CDR3 nucleotides are TGCAGTGCTAGAGGGGGAGGTACGCAGTATTTT.

This clone was found a few times. This sequence joins TRBV4-1 and TRBJ2-2; 7 positions agree with TRBD1. V lost 0 bases, J lost 4 bases, and 5 bases stayed unmatched. CDR1 and CDR2 from the germline V gene are MGHRA and YSYEKL. The CDR3 runs 16 residues. The CDR3 region has the DNA TGCGCCAGCAGCCAAGAAATGGCAGGGGGCACCGGGGAGCTGTTTTTT. The encoded protein is CASSQEMAGGTGELFF.

In regard to this clone: An end of the junction does not agree with germline; a read error may underlie this. The chain couples TRBV7-7 to TRBJ2-5, with 10 bases fitting TRBD2. The V gene's germline CDR1 is SSHAT and CDR2 FNYEAQ (reference sequence). This CDR3 has 16 amino acids. CDR3 DNA: TGTGCTAGCAGCTTAGGTAGCGGGAGGATCAAAGAGACCCAGTACTTC. Translating it yields CASSLGSGRIKETQYF.

This clone was counted once. The V call is TRBV30, the J call TRBJ1-5, with D unresolved. The V and J ends lost 2 bases and 4 bases respectively, with 9 bases between them. The CDR3 is made up of 13 amino acids. Germline V gene sequence: CDR1 GTSNPN, CDR2 SVGIG (reference sequence). CDR3 nucleotide sequence: TGTGCCTGGAGTCGGCAGGAAAATCAGCCCCAGCATTTT. Translation gives CAWSRQENQPQHF.

This clone has a single count. The rearrangement links TRBV29-1 to TRBJ2-4, with D possibly TRBD1 on 6 matching bases. There are 13 residues in the CDR3. V was pared by 4 bases and J by 11 bases, with 18 bases between. Germline assignment: CDR1 SQVTM and CDR2 ANQGSEA. CDR3 region: CSVAQQGPTVQYF. The CDR3, as DNA: TGCAGCGTTGCGCAACAGGGACCCACGGTTCAGTACTTC.

This rearrangement joins TRBV27 to TRBJ1-3, with D hard to call. The CDR3 runs to 15 residues. V was shortened by 0 bases and J by 0 bases, with 6 bases between the two germline ends. The germline gives CDR1 MNHEY, CDR2 SMNVEV (reference sequence). The CDR3 protein is CASSLSSLSGNTIYF. The CDR3 DNA follows: TGTGCCAGCAGTTTATCGTCCCTCTCTGGAAACACCATATATTTT.

This clone was counted a few times. The V call is TRBV28, the J call TRBJ2-7; 7 nucleotides line up with TRBD1. The CDR3 loop spans 16 amino acids. The V segment lost 6 bases and the J segment 1 base; nucleotides outside the gene matches: 12. Looked up from germline, CDR1 is MDHEN and CDR2 is SYDVKM. The CDR3 DNA follows: TGTGCCAGCAGAACGTATTCCGGGACAGAGTCCTACGAGCAGTACTTC. It yields the protein CASRTYSGTESYEQYF.

This rearrangement joins TRBV5-1 to TRBJ2-7; TRBD2 aligns across 12 bases. In germline, CDR1 is SGHRS, CDR2 YFSETQ. V trimming: 4 bases; J trimming: 1 base; junction bases outside the gene matches: 6. This CDR3 spans 16 amino acids. CDR3 loop: CASSPRGLAGSYEQYF. The CDR3 coding sequence is TGCGCCAGCAGCCCGAGAGGACTAGCGGGATCCTACGAGCAGTACTTC.

This chain connects TRBV9 to TRBJ2-5; 7 positions agree with TRBD2. The J segment lost 11 bases and the V segment lost 0 bases, leaving 10 bases of the junction unmatched. The V gene's germline CDR1 is SGDLS and CDR2 YYNGEE. There are 14 residues in the CDR3. The CDR3 DNA follows: TGTGCCAGCAGCGTAGAAGCACTAGCGTGGGAGCAGTACTTC. This gives the protein CASSVEALAWEQYF.

This chain connects TRBV20-1 to TRBJ2-4, with TRBD1 as a possible D gene (5 bases). V was clipped by 7 bases and J by 6 bases, with 10 bases between them. CDR3 length: 11 residues. Germline CDR1 reads DFQATT; CDR2 reads SNEGSKA (reference sequence). Here the CDR3 DNA reads TGCAGTGGGGGCAGTCCAAACATTCAGTACTTC. Its protein product is CSGGSPNIQYF.

V is TRBV2 and J is TRBJ1-2, with D uncertain. The CDR3 loop spans 12 amino acids. Germline lookup yields CDR1 SNHLY and CDR2 FYNNEI. V gave up 8 bases and J gave up 8 bases, with 15 bases separating them. The CDR3 reads CASVKSEDGYTF. The CDR3 DNA follows: TGTGCCAGCGTGAAGTCGGAGGACGGCTACACCTTC.

In this sample, this clone turned up once. The rearrangement links TRBV7-9 to TRBJ2-5, with 7 bases identical to TRBD2. The V and J ends lost 7 bases and 1 base, in that order; junction bases with no gene match: 12. Germline CDR1 reads SEHNR; CDR2 reads FQNEAQ (reference sequence). The CDR3 spans 16 residues. The chain's CDR3 is CASTTTNAGAQETQYF. The CDR3 nucleotides read TGTGCCAGCACCACGACTAACGCGGGAGCCCAAGAGACCCAGTACTTC.

The chain links TRBV11-2 to TRBJ1-1, with a possible D match to TRBD1 (5 bases). Trimming took off 2 bases at V and 4 bases at J, with 8 bases between the two ends. Germline V lookup: CDR1 SGHAT, CDR2 FQNNGV. The CDR3 extends over 13 amino acids. The DNA of the CDR3 is TGTGCCAGCAGCTTACAGGGTTTCACTGAAGCTTTCTTT. Protein: CASSLQGFTEAFF.